These 8 T cell receptor beta chains were sequenced from one sample in a study of shared clonotypes between healthy human individuals. Measured with immunoSEQ multiplex PCR; TCRdb has only the in-frame clones, and not every one. The top ten hold 34% of the sample, which has some 700,000 clones, 90% seen once. The sample comprised memory CD8+ T cells from PBMCs. Subset given: CD45RO+ cells pooled with CCR7-negative TemRA cells. Every receptor here comes from a man between 18 and 35 years old in good health. Some clones in this sample may be carry-over from other donors' samples.

V is TRBV27 and J is TRBJ2-7, with 10 positions matching TRBD2. This CDR3 comprises 18 residues. Germline CDR1 MNHEY, CDR2 SMNVEV (reference sequence). The ends lost 1 base at V and 0 bases at J; junction bases unmatched: 9. The CDR3 DNA reads as TGTGCCAGCAGTTTATTTTGGACTAGCGGAACCAGCTCCTACGAGCAGTACTTC. Translating gives CASSLFWTSGTSSYEQYF.

This clone was observed once. The chain employs TRBV10-3 and TRBJ1-2, with 9 bases matching TRBD1. V shed 4 bases and J 8 bases; nucleotides not matched to a gene: 5. CDR1 is ENHRY and CDR2 is SYGVKD in the germline V gene. This CDR3 region has 13 residues. CDR3 amino acids: CAISAPGQGGYTF. The CDR3 DNA is TGTGCCATCAGTGCCCCGGGACAGGGAGGCTACACCTTC.

V and J are TRBV4-1 and TRBJ2-2, with 14 bases matching TRBD2. Germline trimming cut 4 bases from V and 6 bases from J; bases unmatched to any gene: 19. Germline V gene data show CDR1 as MGHRA and CDR2 as YSYEKL. This CDR3 spans 21 amino acids. This chain's CDR3 is CASSLLPQGGTSGSFAGELFF. The CDR3 DNA sequence: TGCGCCAGCAGCCTACTTCCTCAGGGGGGGACTAGCGGGAGTTTTGCCGGGGAGCTGTTTTTT.

The chain has TRBV9 and TRBJ1-1; D is ambiguous. V was shortened by 3 bases and J by 0 bases, with 3 bases between the two germline ends. This CDR3 is 12 amino acids long. Looked up from germline, CDR1 is SGDLS and CDR2 is YYNGEE. In DNA form, the CDR3 reads TGTGCCAGCAGCGCTGTGAACACTGAAGCTTTCTTT. Its protein product is CASSAVNTEAFF.

The chain joins TRBV6-1 to TRBJ2-3, with D tentatively TRBD2 (6 bases). CDR1 MNHNS and CDR2 SASEGT come from the germline V gene. Trimming removed 3 bases at V and 2 bases at J, with 15 bases between. CDR3 length equals 16 residues. As DNA, the CDR3 is TGTGCCAGCAGTGATTGGGGGAGGACATCCACAGATACGCAGTATTTT. Translating gives CASSDWGRTSTDTQYF.

The V call is TRBV7-2, the J call TRBJ2-2; D is uncertain. Trimming shortened V by 0 bases and J by 2 bases, and 4 bases separated the two germline ends. This CDR3 spans 14 amino acids. The germline V gene has CDR1 SGHTA and CDR2 FQGNSA. The CDR3 sequence is CASSLAENTGELFF. CDR3 coding DNA: TGTGCCAGCAGCTTAGCGGAAAACACCGGGGAGCTGTTTTTT. The whole variable domain, filled in from reference TRBV7-2 and TRBJ2-2, reads GAGVSQSPSNKVTEKGKDVELRCDPISGHTALYWYRQSLGQGLEFLIYFQGNSAPDKSGLPSDRFSAERTGGSVSTLTIQRTQQEDSAVYLCASSLAENTGELFFGEGSRLTVL.

The chain combines TRBV6-6 with TRBJ2-7; TRBD2 aligns across 8 bases. This CDR3 is 15 amino acids long. V was pared by 3 bases and J by 2 bases, with 6 bases of the junction left unmatched. Germline V lookup: CDR1 MNHNY, CDR2 SVGAGI (reference sequence). CDR3 loop: CASSYNPGLAYEQYF. The DNA for the CDR3 is TGTGCCAGCAGTTATAATCCGGGACTAGCCTACGAGCAGTACTTC.

The chain links TRBV28 to TRBJ2-1; D call uncertain. The CDR3 extends over 14 amino acids. Between the trimmed V and J ends, which lost 7 bases and 0 bases, there was a span of 10 bases. Germline assignment: CDR1 MDHEN and CDR2 SYDVKM. CDR3 amino acids: CASTHDFSYNEQFF. In nucleotides, the CDR3 is TGTGCCAGCACCCACGATTTCTCCTACAATGAGCAGTTCTTC.